This TCR beta chain was sequenced for a study of identical twins. Only one count was recorded for this clonotype. Antigen unknown. Overall study results and limits: Weaker excess twin sharing was seen among beta out-of-frame sequences.

Each CDR3 protein is one row after TCRdb ran MiXCR on the 5' RACE reads. The sample records 470,000 or so distinct CDR3 sequences, 20% to 25% being singletons. From germline, CDR1 is KGHSH and CDR2 LQKENI. V was clipped by 6 bases and J by 5 bases; unmatched bases: 13. CDR3 length: 17 amino acids. The data were also submitted as part of a second study, on T cells expressing NK-cell markers.

What was sequenced was CD4+ T cells sorted from blood. The TCR originated in a young woman in good health. This rearrangement joins TRBV18 to TRBJ2-3; 11 bases line up with TRBD2. The CDR3 coding sequence is TGTGCCAGCTCGCCCACTAGCGGGAGTCCCTATCAAGATACGCAGTATTTT. It yields the protein CASSPTSGSPYQDTQYF.